This T cell receptor (beta chain) was documented in a study of Graves' ophthalmopathy and Graves' hyperthyroidism. Study in general: Hyperthyroidism counted as stable given no ophthalmopathy within 18 months of follow-up. Notes on the study in general: Blood also contained most of the expanded thyroid clonotypes above 0.001 frequency.

Details on this clonotype: Its cognate antigen is unknown.

The TCR beta CDR3 regions underwent amplification from RNA transcripts. HTBI primers primed a first-round RT-PCR, and a second-round multiplex PCR followed. TCRdb re-called the multiplex PCR reads with MiXCR, one entry per CDR3 protein. This sample yields more than 1,000,000 distinct CDR3 sequences, of which roughly 35% are seen a single time; 11% belongs to the top ten. Pregnant or lactating patients and those with other autoimmune diseases or uncontrolled infections were excluded. The CDR3 sequence is 15 residues long. The V end was cut by 5 bases, the J end by 0 bases, with 14 bases between. Germline loops: CDR1 ENHRY, CDR2 SYGVKD.

The V and J genes are TRBV10-3 and TRBJ2-7, with D perhaps matching TRBD1 (6 bases). The sequenced sample consisted of peripheral blood or thyroid tissue (not recorded which). The sequence was obtained from an adult man with Graves' hyperthyroidism. The CDR3 reads CAISTATGRSYEQYF. The DNA for the CDR3 is TGTGCCATCAGTACGGCGACAGGCCGCTCCTACGAGCAGTACTTC.